This T cell receptor (beta chain) appears in the sequencing data of a study of human T cells and chemical hapten exposure. As for the study in general: Investigators sensitized about 2 cm by about 2 cm of upper inner arm skin with 2% DPC.

General study points: There was no change with DPC sensitization in TCRs above 1 in 1000 frequency.

The time point denotes: pre-sensitization, week 0. The treatment denotes: therapeutic diphenylcyclopropenone sensitization with weekly scalp DPC. At patch-test visits, sampling came before the patch test. As the library was built, unique molecular identifiers were attached to individual cDNA molecules. TCRdb called the RACE reads again in MiXCR, with one record for every CDR3 protein. The data hold 350,000 to 450,000 distinct CDR3 sequences, with approximately 5% observed a single time. This CDR3 is 14 amino acids long. Germline CDR1 reads MNHEY; CDR2 reads SMNVEV (reference sequence). Trimming left V 1 base short and J 6 bases short, with 10 bases between. This clonotype has a handful of counts. Its antigen remains unknown.

This TCR was recovered from a woman aged 45-60 years with alopecia areata. Some clones in this sample may be carry-over from other donors' samples. This chain links TRBV27 with TRBJ2-1, with a possible D match to TRBD1 (6 bases). The starting material was whole blood, obtained in connection with sensitization to the hapten diphenylcyclopropenone (DPC). CDR3 nucleotide sequence: TGTGCCAGCAGTTTATTAGACAGGAGCAATGAGCAGTTCTTC. Translated, it gives CASSLLDRSNEQFF.